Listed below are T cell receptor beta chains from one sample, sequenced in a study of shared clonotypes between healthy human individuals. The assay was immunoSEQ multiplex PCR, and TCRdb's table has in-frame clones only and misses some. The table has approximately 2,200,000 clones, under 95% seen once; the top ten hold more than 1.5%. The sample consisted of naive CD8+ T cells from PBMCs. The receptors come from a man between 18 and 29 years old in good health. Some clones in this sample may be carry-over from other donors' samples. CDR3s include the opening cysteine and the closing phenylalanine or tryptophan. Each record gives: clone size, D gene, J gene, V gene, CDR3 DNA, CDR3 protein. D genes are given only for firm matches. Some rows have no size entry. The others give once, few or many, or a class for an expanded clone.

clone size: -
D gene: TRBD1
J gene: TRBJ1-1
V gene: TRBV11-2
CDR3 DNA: TGTGCCAGCAGCTTATACAGGGGGGGCACTGAAGCTTTCTTT
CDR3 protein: CASSLYRGGTEAFF

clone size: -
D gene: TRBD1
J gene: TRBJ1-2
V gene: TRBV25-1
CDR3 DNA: TGTGCCAGCAGTGAATCGAACAGGGGGTATGGCTACACCTTC
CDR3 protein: CASSESNRGYGYTF

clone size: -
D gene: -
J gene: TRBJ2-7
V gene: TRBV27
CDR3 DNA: TGTGCCAGCAGTCACCGGGACCTCCTTTGGGAGCAGTACTTC
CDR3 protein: CASSHRDLLWEQYF

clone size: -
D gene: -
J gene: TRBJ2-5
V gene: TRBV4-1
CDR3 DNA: TGCGCCAGCTCATCAAGATCCCAGGGCTTGGGAGAGACCCAGTACTTC
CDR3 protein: CASSSRSQGLGETQYF

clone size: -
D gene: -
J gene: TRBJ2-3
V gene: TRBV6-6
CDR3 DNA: TGTGCCAGCGCAACTAGCTGGGTTGTGACAGATACGCAGTATTTT
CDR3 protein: CASATSWVVTDTQYF

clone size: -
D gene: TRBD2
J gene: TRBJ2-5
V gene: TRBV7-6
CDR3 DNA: TGTGCCAGCAGCTCCTATTCGGGAGGGACTGAGACCCAGTACTTC
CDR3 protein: CASSSYSGGTETQYF

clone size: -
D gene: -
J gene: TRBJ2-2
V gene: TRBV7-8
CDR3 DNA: TGTGCCAGCAGCTACCCAGGGGTAGCGGGCACCGGGGAGCTGTTTTTT
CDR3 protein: CASSYPGVAGTGELFF

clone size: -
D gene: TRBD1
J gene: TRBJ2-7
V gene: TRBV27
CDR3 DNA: TGTGCCAGCAGGGGGACAGACTACGAGCAGTACTTC
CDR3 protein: CASRGTDYEQYF

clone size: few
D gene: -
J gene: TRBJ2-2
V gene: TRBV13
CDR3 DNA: TGTGCCAGCAGCTCCTCGACCGGGGAGCTGTTTTTT
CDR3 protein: CASSSSTGELFF

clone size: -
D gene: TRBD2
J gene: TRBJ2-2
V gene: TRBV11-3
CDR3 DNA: TGTGCCAGCAGCTTAGCCACTAGCGGGATTCCCGGGGAGCTGTTTTTT
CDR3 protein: CASSLATSGIPGELFF

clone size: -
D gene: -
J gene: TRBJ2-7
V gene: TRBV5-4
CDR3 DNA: TGTGCCAGCAGTGGGGGAAGCGCGACCTACGAGCAGTACTTC
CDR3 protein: CASSGGSATYEQYF

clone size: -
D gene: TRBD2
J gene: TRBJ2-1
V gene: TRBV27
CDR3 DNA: TGTGCCAGCACCTCGGGAGGGTCCTACAATGAGCAGTTCTTC
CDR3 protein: CASTSGGSYNEQFF

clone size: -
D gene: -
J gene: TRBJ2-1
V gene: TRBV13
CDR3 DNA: TGTGCCAGCAGGATAGGCTTTGAGCAGTTCTTC
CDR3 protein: CASRIGFEQFF

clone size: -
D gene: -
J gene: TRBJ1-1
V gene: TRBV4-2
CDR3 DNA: TGTGCCAGCAGTCCCTTGGGGGGGGCGGACACTGAAGCTTTCTTT
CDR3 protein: CASSPLGGADTEAFF

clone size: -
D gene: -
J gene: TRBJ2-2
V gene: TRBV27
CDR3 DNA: TGTGCCAGCAGTTTTCTACCTCTGACCCTGACCGGGGAGCTGTTTTTT
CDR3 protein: CASSFLPLTLTGELFF

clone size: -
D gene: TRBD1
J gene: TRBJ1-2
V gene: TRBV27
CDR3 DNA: TGTGCCAGCAGTTCGCGCCGGGACAGGGTTAACTATGGCTACACCTTC
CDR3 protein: CASSSRRDRVNYGYTF

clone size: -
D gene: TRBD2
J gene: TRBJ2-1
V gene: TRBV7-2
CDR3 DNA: TGTGCCAGCAGCCTCCCTACAAGCGGGAGTCTTGCCAATGAGCAGTTCTTC
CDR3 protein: CASSLPTSGSLANEQFF

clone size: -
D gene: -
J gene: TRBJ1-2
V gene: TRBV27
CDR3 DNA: TGTGCCAGCAGTTTATCGCCGGGGAACTATGGCTACACCTTC
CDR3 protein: CASSLSPGNYGYTF

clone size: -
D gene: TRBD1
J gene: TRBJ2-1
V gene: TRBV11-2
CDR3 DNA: TGTGCCAGTGGGACAGGGCTATACAATGAGCAGTTCTTC
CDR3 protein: CASGTGLYNEQFF

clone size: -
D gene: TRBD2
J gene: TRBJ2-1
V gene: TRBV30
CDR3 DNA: TGTGCCTGGACCGGGACTAGCGGGTACAATGAGCAGTTCTTC
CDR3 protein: CAWTGTSGYNEQFF

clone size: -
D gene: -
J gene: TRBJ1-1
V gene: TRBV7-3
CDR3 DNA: TGTGCCAGCAGCGGGATCGGCACTGAAGCTTTCTTT
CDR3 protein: CASSGIGTEAFF

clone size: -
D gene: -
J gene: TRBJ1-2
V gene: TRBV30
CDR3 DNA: TGTGCCTGGAGTGTACTGACAGAAGATATCTATGGCTACACCTTC
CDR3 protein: CAWSVLTEDIYGYTF

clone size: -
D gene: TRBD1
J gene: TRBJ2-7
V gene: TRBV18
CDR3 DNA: TGTGCCAGCTCACCACTCTACCGGGACAGGGAGTACGAGCAGTACTTC
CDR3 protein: CASSPLYRDREYEQYF

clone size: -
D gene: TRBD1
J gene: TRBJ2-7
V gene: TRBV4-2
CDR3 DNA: TGTGCCAGCAGCCAGCTTAGAGTCGGCAGGGGGTTTGCCGAGCAGTACTTC
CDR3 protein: CASSQLRVGRGFAEQYF

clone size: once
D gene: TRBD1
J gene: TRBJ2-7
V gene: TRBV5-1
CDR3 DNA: TGCGCCAGCAGCGCCGGACAGGGGGCGAGGGCCTACGAGCAGTACTTC
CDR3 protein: CASSAGQGARAYEQYF

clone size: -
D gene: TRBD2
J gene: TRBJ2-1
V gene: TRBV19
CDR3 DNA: TGTGCCAGTAGTACCACTAGCGGGTCCTACAATGAGCAGTTCTTC
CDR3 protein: CASSTTSGSYNEQFF

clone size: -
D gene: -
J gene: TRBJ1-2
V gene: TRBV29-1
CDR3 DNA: TGCAGCGTCGGTCGTCAGGGAGACAACTATGGCTACACCTTC
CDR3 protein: CSVGRQGDNYGYTF

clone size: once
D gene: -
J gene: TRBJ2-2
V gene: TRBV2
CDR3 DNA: TGTGCCAGCGGGGAGGTAGACACCGGGGAGCTGTTTTTT
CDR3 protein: CASGEVDTGELFF

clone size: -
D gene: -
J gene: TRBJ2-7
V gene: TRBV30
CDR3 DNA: TGTGCCTGGAGCGTTAACGGGCTTACCTACGAGCAGTACTTC
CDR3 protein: CAWSVNGLTYEQYF

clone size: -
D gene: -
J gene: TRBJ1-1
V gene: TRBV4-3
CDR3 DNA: TGCGCCAGCAGCCCCGCAAGCCTTTGGACGGAAAAGAACACTGAAGCTTTCTTT
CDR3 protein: CASSPASLWTEKNTEAFF

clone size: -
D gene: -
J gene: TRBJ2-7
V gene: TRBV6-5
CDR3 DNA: TGTGCCAGCAGTTACTCCACCAGGTTCGACGAGCAGTACTTC
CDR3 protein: CASSYSTRFDEQYF

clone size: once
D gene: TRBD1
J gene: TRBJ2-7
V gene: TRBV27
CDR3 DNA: TGTGCCAGCAGTTTATTGAGACAGGGGGGAGAGCAGTACTTC
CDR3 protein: CASSLLRQGGEQYF

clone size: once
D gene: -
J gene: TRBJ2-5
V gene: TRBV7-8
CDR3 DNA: TGTGCCAGCAGCTTAGAATTCGGGGAGACCCAGTACTTC
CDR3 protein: CASSLEFGETQYF

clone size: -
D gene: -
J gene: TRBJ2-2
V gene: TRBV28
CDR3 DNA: TGTGCCAGCAAGTGGGGGCCGAACACCGGGGAGCTGTTTTTT
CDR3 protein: CASKWGPNTGELFF

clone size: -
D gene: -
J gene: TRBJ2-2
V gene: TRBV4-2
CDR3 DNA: TGTGCCAGCAGCCTGACCACCGGGGAGCTGTTTTTT
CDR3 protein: CASSLTTGELFF

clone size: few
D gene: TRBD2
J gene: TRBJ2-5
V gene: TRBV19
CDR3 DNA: TGTGCCAGTAGTCTCCGGGACTATCCCTCCCGAGAGACCCAGTACTTC
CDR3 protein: CASSLRDYPSRETQYF

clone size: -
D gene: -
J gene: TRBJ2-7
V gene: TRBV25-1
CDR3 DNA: TGTGCCAGCAGTGAACCCAGGTTCCCCTACGAGCAGTACTTC
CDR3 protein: CASSEPRFPYEQYF

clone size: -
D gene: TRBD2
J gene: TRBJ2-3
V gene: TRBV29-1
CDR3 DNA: TGCAGCGTTGAAGGGACCCACGGGGGGGCGGCGCAGTATTTT
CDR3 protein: CSVEGTHGGAAQYF

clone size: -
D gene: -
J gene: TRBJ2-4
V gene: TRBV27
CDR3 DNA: TGTGCCAGCAGCTTACTAGGGGGGGCCAAAAACATTCAGTACTTC
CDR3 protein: CASSLLGGAKNIQYF

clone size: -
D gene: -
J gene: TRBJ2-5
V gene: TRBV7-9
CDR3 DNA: TGTGCCAGCAGCTTGGGGGGGCGGATTGAGACCCAGTACTTC
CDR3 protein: CASSLGGRIETQYF

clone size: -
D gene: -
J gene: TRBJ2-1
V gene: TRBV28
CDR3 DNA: TGTGCCAGCACCGCCGGGACCGAGTACAATGAGCAGTTCTTC
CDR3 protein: CASTAGTEYNEQFF

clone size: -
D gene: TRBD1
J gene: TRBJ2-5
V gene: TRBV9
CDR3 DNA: TGTGCCAGCAGCGTAGAGGGACAGGGTACGAAGACCCAGTACTTC
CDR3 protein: CASSVEGQGTKTQYF

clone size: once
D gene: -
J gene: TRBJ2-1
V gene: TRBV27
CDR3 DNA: TGTGCCACCATACCTAACCTTAGCGCTGAGCAGTTCTTC
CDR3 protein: CATIPNLSAEQFF

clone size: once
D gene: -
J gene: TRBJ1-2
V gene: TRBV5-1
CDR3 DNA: TGCGCCAGCAGCTTGGAGGGAGGCAGCTATGGCTACACCTTC
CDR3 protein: CASSLEGGSYGYTF

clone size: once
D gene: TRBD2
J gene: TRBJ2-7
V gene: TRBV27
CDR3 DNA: TGTGCCAGCAGCGCTAGCGGGAGGGGGAACGAGCAGTACTTC
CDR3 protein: CASSASGRGNEQYF

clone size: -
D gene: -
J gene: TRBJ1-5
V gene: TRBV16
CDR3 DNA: TGTGCCAGCCGAAGCCGCGGTCCGGGGGGCTCTGAGCCCCAGCATTTT
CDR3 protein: CASRSRGPGGSEPQHF

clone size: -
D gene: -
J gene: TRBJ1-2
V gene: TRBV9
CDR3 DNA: TGTGCCAGCAGCGGCCGGGGGGTTTCTAACTATGGCTACACCTTC
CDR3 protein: CASSGRGVSNYGYTF

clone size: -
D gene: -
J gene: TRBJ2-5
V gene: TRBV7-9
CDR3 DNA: TGTGCCAGCAGCAGCCGGGACGCCCAAGAGACCCAGTACTTC
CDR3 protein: CASSSRDAQETQYF

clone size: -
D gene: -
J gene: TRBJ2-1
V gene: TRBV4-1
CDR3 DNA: TGCGCCAGCAGCCAAGGGAGGAATGAGCAGTTCTTC
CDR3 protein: CASSQGRNEQFF

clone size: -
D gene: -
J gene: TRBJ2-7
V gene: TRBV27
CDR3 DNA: TGTGCCAGCAGTTTCAGCGCAGGCCCTGGGGTCATCGGCGAGCAGTACTTC
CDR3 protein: CASSFSAGPGVIGEQYF

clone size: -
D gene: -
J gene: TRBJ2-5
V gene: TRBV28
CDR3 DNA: TGTGCCAGCAGTCGTGGGCCCCAAGAGACCCAGTACTTC
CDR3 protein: CASSRGPQETQYF

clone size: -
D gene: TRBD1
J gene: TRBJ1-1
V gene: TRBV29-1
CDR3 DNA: TGCAGCGTCCTTCTGGGGACAGGGGTCGCTTTCTTT
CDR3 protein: CSVLLGTGVAFF

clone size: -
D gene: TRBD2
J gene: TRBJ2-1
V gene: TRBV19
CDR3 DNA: TGTGCCAGTAGTATACCCCTAGCGGGGTCCTACAATGAGCAGTTCTTC
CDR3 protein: CASSIPLAGSYNEQFF

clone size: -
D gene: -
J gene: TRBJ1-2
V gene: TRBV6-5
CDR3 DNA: TGTGCCAGCAGTTACTCTGGTAGACAGATACCTGGCTACACCTTC
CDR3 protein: CASSYSGRQIPGYTF

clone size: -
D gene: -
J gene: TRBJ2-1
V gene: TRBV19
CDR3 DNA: TGTGCCAGTAGTATAAAGGGCCTAGGAGGCGAGCAGTTCTTC
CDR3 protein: CASSIKGLGGEQFF

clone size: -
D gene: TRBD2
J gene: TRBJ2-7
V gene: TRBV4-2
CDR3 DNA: TGTGCCAGCAGCCAAGGCCCATCGACTAGCGGGATTCTCGACGAGCAGTACTTC
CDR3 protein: CASSQGPSTSGILDEQYF

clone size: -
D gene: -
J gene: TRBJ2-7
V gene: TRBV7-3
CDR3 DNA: TGTGCCAGCAGCTTATACGCGGGGAGCTCCTACGAGCAGTACTTC
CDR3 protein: CASSLYAGSSYEQYF

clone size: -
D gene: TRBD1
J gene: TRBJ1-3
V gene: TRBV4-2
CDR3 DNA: TGTGCCAGCAGCCAAGATGGACAGGGGGACTCCGGAAACACCATATATTTT
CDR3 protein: CASSQDGQGDSGNTIYF

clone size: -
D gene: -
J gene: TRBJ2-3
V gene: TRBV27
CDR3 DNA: TGTGCCAGCAGTTTATACGCAGGGATTACAGATACGCAGTATTTT
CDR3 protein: CASSLYAGITDTQYF

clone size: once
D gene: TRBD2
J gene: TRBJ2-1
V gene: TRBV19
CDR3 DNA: TGTGCCAGTATGGGGGGAGGGGCCCATGAGCAGTTCTTC
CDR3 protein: CASMGGGAHEQFF